This T cell receptor beta chain derives from a study of cytomegalovirus exposure and HLA in healthy donors. This PCR relied on a set of 60 Vbeta primers and 13 Jbeta primers. This table comes from immunoSEQ multiplex PCR, and its TCRdb copy is limited to in-frame clones, with some not included. The data hold some 140,000 clones, with 80% observed a single time. The CDR3 covers 16 residues. Trimming removed 0 bases from V and 1 base from J, with 13 bases in between. Germline V gene sequence: CDR1 SGHTS, CDR2 YDEGEE. Worth noting for this clone: Its specificity is not known.

Study-wide results and limits: It was reportedly the case that the classifier diagnosed cytomegalovirus status with high specificity and sensitivity. The authors confirmed in vitro that a few CMV-associated chains were specific for CMV antigens.

The receptor was derived from a male donor in good health and CMV-seropositive. Sequenced material: PBMCs. This chain links TRBV5-8 with TRBJ1-1, with TRBD1 as a possible D gene (5 bases). The CDR3 sequence: CASSLDAYQGNTEAFF. CDR3 coding DNA: TGTGCCAGCAGCTTGGACGCGTACCAGGGGAACACTGAAGCTTTCTTT.